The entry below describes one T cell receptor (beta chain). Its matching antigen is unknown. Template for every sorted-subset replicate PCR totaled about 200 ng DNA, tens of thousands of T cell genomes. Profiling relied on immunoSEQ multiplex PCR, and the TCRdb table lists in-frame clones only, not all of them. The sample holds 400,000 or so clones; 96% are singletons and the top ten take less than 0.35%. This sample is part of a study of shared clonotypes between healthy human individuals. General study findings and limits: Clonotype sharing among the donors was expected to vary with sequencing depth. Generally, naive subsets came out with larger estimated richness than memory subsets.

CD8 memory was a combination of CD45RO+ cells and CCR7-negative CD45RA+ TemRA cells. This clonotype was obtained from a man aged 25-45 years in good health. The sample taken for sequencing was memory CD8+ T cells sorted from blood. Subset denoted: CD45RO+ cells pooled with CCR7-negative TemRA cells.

The chain's CDR3 is CASSPQKGRYGYTF. In DNA, the CDR3 is TGTGCCAGCAGCCCACAAAAGGGAAGATATGGCTACACCTTC. The gene calls are TRBV11-2 and TRBJ1-2; D is ambiguous. Trimming shortened V by 5 bases and J by 5 bases, and 15 bases separated the two germline ends. Germline CDR1 reads SGHAT; CDR2 reads FQNNGV. The CDR3 covers 14 residues. The entire variable domain, with the rest obtained from reference TRBV11-2 and TRBJ1-2, is as follows: EAGVAQSPRYKIIEKRQSVAFWCNPISGHATLYWYQQILGQGPKLLIQFQNNGVVDDSQLPKDRFSAERLKGVDSTLKIQPAKLEDSAVYLCASSPQKGRYGYTFGSGTRLTVV.